The 20 T cell receptor beta chains below were found in one sample sequenced in a study of T cells in Graves' hyperthyroidism and ophthalmopathy. RNA transcripts were the template for amplifying TCR beta CDR3 regions. A set of HTBI primers served as the primers for a first-round RT-PCR of the TCR CDR3. TCRdb ran MiXCR on the multiplex PCR reads and lists one entry per CDR3 protein. Found here are approximately 690,000 distinct CDR3 sequences, about a fifth of them singletons; the top ten hold under 35%. Sequences were obtained from blood. The origin of the receptors is a young man with Graves' ophthalmopathy.

The V call is TRBV6-1, the J call TRBJ2-1; 11 nucleotides line up with TRBD2. V trimming: 5 bases; J trimming: 7 bases; junction bases outside the gene matches: 10. This CDR3 spans 16 amino acids. Germline V gene data show CDR1 as MNHNS and CDR2 as SASEGT. The CDR3 reads CASSPLSSGRTNEQFF. CDR3 coding DNA: TGTGCCAGCAGTCCCCTCTCTAGCGGGAGGACTAATGAGCAGTTCTTC.

Concerning this clonotype: The junction differs from germline at one of its ends, possibly a read error. The V call is TRBV7-9, the J call TRBJ1-5, with D tentatively TRBD1 (6 bases). The CDR3 totals 14 residues. The germline gives CDR1 SEHNR, CDR2 FQNEAQ (reference sequence). CDR3 in amino acids: CASSLGTSNQPRHF. Here the CDR3 DNA reads TGTGCCAGCAGTCTCGGGACATCAAACCAGCCCCGGCATTTT. Supplemented by reference TRBV7-9 and TRBJ1-5, the full variable domain reads DTGVSQNPRHKITKRGQNVTFRCDPISEHNRLYWYRQTLGQGPEFLTYFQNEAQLEKSRLLSDRFSAERPKGSFSTLEIQRTEQGDSAMYLCASSLGTSNQPRHFGDGTRLSIL.

The CDR3 here is CASSLLPLVSYNEQFF. As DNA, the CDR3 is TGTGCCAGCAGCTTACTTCCACTAGTGAGCTACAATGAGCAGTTCTTC. The chain carries TRBV7-2 and TRBJ2-1; D possibly corresponds to TRBD2 (5 bases). The V gene lost 2 bases and the J gene lost 3 bases, with 14 bases spanning the gap. In germline, CDR1 is SGHTA, CDR2 FQGNSA. The CDR3 contains 16 residues.

The J gene is TRBJ2-7, the V gene TRBV7-9; perhaps TRBD2 as D (6 bases). The CDR3 is made up of 16 amino acids. The germline V gene encodes CDR1 SEHNR and CDR2 FQNEAQ (reference sequence). V was cut by 3 bases and J by 4 bases, with 19 bases left in between. For the CDR3, the DNA is TGTGCCAGCAGCTTTGGGCCTACCCCCGCGGGATACGAGCAGTACTTC. This codes for CASSFGPTPAGYEQYF. Combining the CDR3 with reference TRBV7-9 and TRBJ2-7 gives the whole variable domain DTGVSQNPRHKITKRGQNVTFRCDPISEHNRLYWYRQTLGQGPEFLTYFQNEAQLEKSRLLSDRFSAERPKGSFSTLEIQRTEQGDSAMYLCASSFGPTPAGYEQYFGPGTRLTVT.

The rearrangement links TRBV7-9 to TRBJ2-1, with D unclear. CDR3 length: 15 residues. Per germline, CDR1 SEHNR and CDR2 FQNEAQ (reference sequence). Trimming cost V 4 bases and J 1 base, with 11 bases left between them. The DNA of the CDR3 is TGTGCCAGCAGCTCCGAGTGGGGTTCCTACAATGAGCAGTTCTTC. Translating it yields CASSSEWGSYNEQFF.

The chain uses TRBV6-1 and TRBJ1-2; 11 nucleotides agree with TRBD1. The CDR3 contains 14 residues. Germline V gene data show CDR1 as MNHNS and CDR2 as SASEGT. V lost 5 bases, J lost 3 bases, and 2 bases stayed unmatched. CDR3 in DNA: TGTGCCAGCAGTTGGGACAGGGGGTACTATGGCTACACCTTC. Protein sequence: CASSWDRGYYGYTF.

The J gene is TRBJ2-7, the V gene TRBV7-2; D possibly corresponds to TRBD1 (6 bases). CDR1 and CDR2 from the germline V gene are SGHTA and FQGNSA. The CDR3 extends over 14 amino acids. Trimming took off 2 bases at V and 2 bases at J, with 10 bases between the two ends. CDR3 in DNA: TGTGCCAGCAGCTTACAGGGGCTAACCTACGAGCAGTACTTC. This encodes CASSLQGLTYEQYF.

V is TRBV11-2 and J is TRBJ1-1; no firm D call. Trimming stripped 1 base from V and 0 bases from J, with 9 bases between. This CDR3 is built from 15 residues. In germline, CDR1 is SGHAT, CDR2 FQNNGV. This chain's CDR3 is CASSLGRLLNTEAFF. In nucleotides, the CDR3 is TGTGCCAGCAGCTTAGGTAGACTCCTGAACACTGAAGCTTTCTTT.

As regards this clonotype: This may arise from a read error, as a much more abundant clone is one base away. The rearrangement uses TRBV6-1 and TRBJ2-2, with 11 bases lining up with TRBD2. This CDR3 comprises 16 residues. Germline assignment: CDR1 MNHNS and CDR2 SASEGT. V lost 11 bases to trimming and J lost 3 bases; unmatched junction nucleotides: 11. DNA of the CDR3: TGTGCCGGGGCAAACATTAGCGGGAGGGACACCGGGGAGCTGTTTTTT. Protein: CAGANISGRDTGELFF.

This clonotype was counted between two and nine times. The rearrangement links TRBV20-1 to TRBJ2-3; 14 bases line up with TRBD2. V dropped 3 bases and J dropped 6; count of bases not matched to a gene: 2. The CDR3 has 14 amino acids. The germline V gene encodes CDR1 DFQATT and CDR2 SNEGSKA (reference sequence). The CDR3 DNA reads TGCAGTGCTAGTTGGACTAGCGGGAGGGATACGCAGTATTTT. Translated, it gives CSASWTSGRDTQYF.

This clonotype was observed many times. The rearrangement joins TRBV28 to TRBJ2-3; 10 bases agree with TRBD1. The CDR3 covers 15 residues. Trimming took 5 bases from V and 0 from J; bases not matched to a gene: 2. Germline V lookup: CDR1 MDHEN, CDR2 SYDVKM. The CDR3 spells CASSDRGRSTDTQYF. Here the CDR3 DNA reads TGTGCCAGCAGTGACAGGGGGCGCAGCACAGATACGCAGTATTTT.

This chain connects TRBV6-2 or TRBV6-3 to TRBJ2-3, with TRBD1 identical over 8 bases. Germline lookup yields CDR1 MNHEY and CDR2 SVGEGT. The CDR3 sequence is 17 residues long. The V segment lost 6 bases and the J segment 4 bases; nucleotides outside the gene matches: 15. CDR3 amino acids: CASRTSLGQGESDTQYF. The CDR3 DNA reads TGTGCCAGCAGAACTTCACTTGGACAGGGCGAGTCAGATACGCAGTATTTT.

This clonotype was detected ten times or more. The chain is built from TRBV30 and TRBJ2-7; 7 bases fit TRBD2. V trimming: 5 bases; J trimming: 2 bases; junction bases outside the gene matches: 0. The CDR3 length is 11 residues. Germline loops: CDR1 GTSNPN, CDR2 SVGIG (reference sequence). The CDR3 sequence: CAWGLAYEQYF. DNA of the CDR3: TGTGCCTGGGGACTAGCCTACGAGCAGTACTTC.

Many counts were recorded for this clonotype. This chain links TRBV7-9 with TRBJ2-5, with a possible D match to TRBD2 (7 bases). Germline CDR1 reads SEHNR; CDR2 reads FQNEAQ (reference sequence). Trimming shortened V by 5 bases and J by 1 base, and 23 bases separated the two germline ends. The CDR3 has 18 residues. The DNA of the CDR3 is TGTGCCAGCAGCGTCGGGAGGCGGCAGGGGAGAGGCCAAGAGACCCAGTACTTC. Translating gives CASSVGRRQGRGQETQYF.

This clonotype was found many times. The genes are TRBV11-2 and TRBJ1-6; no firm D call. Germline CDR1 and CDR2: SGHAT and FQNNGV. The ends were cut back, 0 bases at V and 9 bases at J, with 9 bases in the middle. There are 14 residues in the CDR3. The CDR3 protein is CASSLEGRGSPLHF. The CDR3 region has the DNA TGTGCCAGCAGCTTAGAAGGTCGAGGTTCACCCCTCCACTTT.

V is TRBV10-3 and J is TRBJ1-2; possibly TRBD1 for D (6 bases). The germline V gene has CDR1 ENHRY and CDR2 SYGVKD. The CDR3 has 14 amino acids. Trimming took off 8 bases at V and 2 bases at J, with 15 bases between the two ends. This CDR3 reads CAIQTPGQNYGYTF. The CDR3 DNA follows: TGTGCCATCCAAACCCCCGGACAGAACTATGGCTACACCTTC.

This clonotype was found once. CDR3 nucleotides: TGTGCCAGCAGTCTTACAGGCGGTGGTGGGTTTATTTGGGGGGGTAACTCGCAGTTCTTC. Its translation is CASSLTGGGGFIWGGNSQFF. J is TRBJ2-1 and V is TRBV2, with TRBD2 matching 7 bases. With 5 bases clipped from V and 12 bases from J, the junction kept 31 bases outside the gene matches. There are 20 residues in the CDR3. Germline assignment: CDR1 SNHLY and CDR2 FYNNEI.

The chain has TRBV19 and TRBJ2-7; D possibly uses TRBD1 or TRBD2 (5 bases each). V was shortened by 10 bases and J by 2 bases, with 18 bases between the two germline ends. This CDR3 is built from 14 residues. Germline loops: CDR1 LNHDA, CDR2 SQIVND (reference sequence). The CDR3 here is CATFSGTEPYEQYF. In DNA, the CDR3 is TGTGCCACCTTCTCCGGGACGGAGCCCTACGAGCAGTACTTC.

Note on this clonotype: A much larger clonotype is one base distant, so this may be a read error. The rearrangement joins TRBV28 to TRBJ1-1; tentatively, D is TRBD1 (6 bases). CDR1 and CDR2 (germline): MDHEN, SYDVKM. V was trimmed by 4 bases and J by 8 bases, leaving 14 bases between them. This CDR3 is 13 amino acids long. This CDR3 reads CASSSPGTLEAFF. For the CDR3, the DNA is TGTGCCAGCAGTTCACCCGGGACATTAGAAGCTTTCTTT.

This clonotype was counted only a few times. The chain links TRBV9 to TRBJ1-1; possibly TRBD1 for D (6 bases). The V end lost 4 bases, the J end lost 5 bases, and 15 bases lay between the germline ends. The CDR3 runs 14 residues. Germline values: CDR1 SGDLS, CDR2 YYNGEE. The chain's CDR3 is CASSPRTTGTEAFF. The CDR3 region has the DNA TGTGCCAGCAGCCCTAGAACTACAGGGACTGAAGCTTTCTTT.